Presented here are 2 T cell receptor beta chains from one specimen sequenced in a study of cytomegalovirus exposure and HLA in healthy donors. Produced via immunoSEQ multiplex PCR; TCRdb's table is partial and in-frame only. The sample contains 70,000 to 85,000 clones, about 93% of which appear only once. Sample: PBMCs. These receptors came from a woman aged 18-30 years in good health and CMV-seropositive.

The chain joins TRBV7-5 to TRBJ2-1; the table names TRBD2, a call not compared with the DNA. TRBV7-5 is designated a pseudogene. The CDR3 extends over 17 amino acids. For the CDR3, the DNA is TGTGCCAGAAGCCACGGACTAGCGGGAAGCTCCTACAATGAGCAGTTCTTC. This codes for CARSHGLAGSSYNEQFF.

This clone appeared a single time. The chain couples TRBV5-4 to TRBJ1-1; 7 bases match TRBD1. The germline CDR1 and CDR2 sequences are SGHNT and YYREEE (reference sequence). The CDR3 covers 14 residues. With V trimmed by 6 bases and J by 2 bases, 7 bases remained unmatched. CDR3 DNA: TGTGCCAGCACCTACGGGACAGCCAACACTGAAGCTTTCTTT. Protein product: CASTYGTANTEAFF.